This T cell receptor beta chain was retrieved from a study of cytomegalovirus exposure and HLA in healthy donors. Overall study results and limits: Previously analyzed data showed that most TCR beta V segments were productive at a frequency of about 90% or about 30%. In a later analysis, TCR beta V- and J-gene trimming was associated with a missense DCLRE1C variant.

From germline, CDR1 is SNHLY and CDR2 FYNNEI. V gave up 10 bases and J gave up 2 bases; unmatched junction bases: 13. This CDR3 comprises 16 residues. PCR primers comprised 60 Vbeta and 13 Jbeta primers. The protocol was immunoSEQ multiplex PCR, while the TCRdb copy is restricted to in-frame clones and leaves out a portion. Of 75,000 to 90,000 clones in the sample, around 79% were seen once. For this clone: Its target is unknown.

The sample comprised PBMCs. The chain joins TRBV2 to TRBJ2-7; TRBD1 aligns across 11 bases. This receptor was identified in a woman in her thirties or forties in good health and CMV-seropositive. Written as DNA, the CDR3 is TGTGCCATCAGCGCCCCCGGGGACAGGGGGACCTACGAGCAGTACTTC. It specifies CAISAPGDRGTYEQYF.